This is a list of T cell receptor beta chains from one sample in a study of CD8+CD57+ T cells in acquired aplastic anemia. TCRdb analysed the reads with MiXCR anew, one entry per CDR3 protein. The top ten hold 2.5% to 3.5% of the sample, which has around 170,000 distinct CDR3 sequences, around half seen once. The sequenced sample consisted of sorted CD4+, CD8+, or CD8+CD57+ T cells (not recorded which) from PBMCs. The receptors were gathered from a human donor with aplastic anemia. Each CDR3 is given with its conserved first and last residue.

>TRBV3-1
CASSQGGQVNSPLHF
>TRBV25-1
CASSPGQGVNSYNSPLHF
>TRBV14
CASSQRQTPLHF
>TRBV5-1
CASSLAQEGYTF
>TRBV10-3
CAISDPGFSGSVETQYF
>TRBV7-9
CASSLGGGEQYF
>TRBV19
CASRGTGRNTIYF
>TRBV14
CASSQRRGGALDTQYF
>TRBV7-2
CASSLSGQGALGYTF
>TRBV6-2/TRBV6-3
CASAAGGLETQYF
>TRBV19
CASSPTRNTGELFF
>TRBV6-5
CASSYSSGGSYEQYF
>TRBV11-2
CASSSLPERQYF
>TRBV12-3/TRBV12-4
CASSLGESPKQFF
>TRBV25-1
CASRASGGRNYGYTF
>TRBV11-2
CASSLFTLAANSPLHF
>TRBV4-3
CASSDRVSSLSGNTIYF
>TRBV5-1
CASSLEAGYGYTF
>TRBV9
CASSVGGPLQETQYF
>TRBV7-8
CASSEGTSTDTQYF
>TRBV7-3
CASSFYLNNEQFF
>TRBV24-1
CATSDTTSGGHTQYF
>TRBV19
CASSIRGETDTQYF
>TRBV14
CASSQQGPLLTQYF
>TRBV27
CASSPEGPDQHNSPLHF
>TRBV24-1
CATSDLGPQNTEAFF
>TRBV15
CAHSEGGFGHEQFF
>TRBV3-1
CASSAQGNEQYF
>TRBV9
CASSPPSVADTQYF
>TRBV10-3
CAIARVGGNTIYF
>TRBV10-3
CAINNSQETQYF
>TRBV19
CASTASGNTIYF
>TRBV19
CASTMGQSLREQFF
>TRBV7-3
CASTPAPGQGQYF
>TRBV6-5
CASSYPTGGGTGELFF
>TRBV27
CASSPRGAGLSGANVLTF
>TRBV20-1
CSARVSGGTYNEQFF
>TRBV4-2
CASSPGTGEYGYTF
>TRBV2
CASSVFKGTYNEQFF
>TRBV20-1
CSARDLGGGNLPLHF
>TRBV11-2
CASSLDIAGGVYEQYF
>TRBV4-3
CASSQDPARTYTEAFF
>TRBV15
CATSRDKGASSPDTQCF
>TRBV10-2
CASGGSGERYTF
>TRBV7-2
CASSLVSRGGTVGSEKLFF
>TRBV20-1
CSAATSGSGYTQYF
>TRBV13
CASSSTNRGTDTQYF
>TRBV29-1
CSVEGQLRNYGYTF
>TRBV11-2
CASSLAGVNIQYF
>TRBV10-2
CASSPTTNEKLFF
>TRBV5-4
CASSLGRTSYEQYF
>TRBV10-3
CAISRAGEDYEQYF
>TRBV25-1
CASSLSGGPQETQYF